This TCR beta chain was profiled in a study of Graves' ophthalmopathy and Graves' hyperthyroidism. In this sample, this clonotype turned up many times. Amplification of the TCR beta CDR3 regions used RNA transcripts (as template). First-round RT-PCR relied on HTBI primers, and a second-round multiplex PCR came next. TCRdb processed the multiplex PCR reads anew with MiXCR; each CDR3 protein has one entry. This repertoire shows more than 150,000 distinct CDR3 sequences, 30% to 45% found once; its top ten account for 4.5% to 6%. The TCR sequence derives from a woman aged 40 to 50 with Graves' ophthalmopathy. The sample comprised peripheral blood.

CDR3 protein: CASMAGVSEALHF. As DNA, the CDR3 is TGTGCCAGCATGGCAGGGGTCAGTGAGGCCCTCCACTTT. The rearrangement links TRBV6-1 to TRBJ1-6, with D possibly TRBD1 on 6 matching bases. V was pared by 7 bases and J by 14 bases, with 18 bases between. This CDR3 is built from 13 residues. Germline V gene sequence: CDR1 MNHNS, CDR2 SASEGT.